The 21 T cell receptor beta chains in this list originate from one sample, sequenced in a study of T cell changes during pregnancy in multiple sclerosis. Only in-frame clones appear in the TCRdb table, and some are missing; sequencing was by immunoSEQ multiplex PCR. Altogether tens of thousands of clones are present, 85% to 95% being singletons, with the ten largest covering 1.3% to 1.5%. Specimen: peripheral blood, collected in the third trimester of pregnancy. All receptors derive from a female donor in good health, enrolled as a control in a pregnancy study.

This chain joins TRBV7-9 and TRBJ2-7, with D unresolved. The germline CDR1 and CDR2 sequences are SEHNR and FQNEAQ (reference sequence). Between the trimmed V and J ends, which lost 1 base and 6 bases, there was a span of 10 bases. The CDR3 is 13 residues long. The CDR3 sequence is CASSLGMVAEQYF. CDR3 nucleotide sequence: TGTGCCAGCAGCTTAGGTATGGTAGCCGAGCAGTACTTC.

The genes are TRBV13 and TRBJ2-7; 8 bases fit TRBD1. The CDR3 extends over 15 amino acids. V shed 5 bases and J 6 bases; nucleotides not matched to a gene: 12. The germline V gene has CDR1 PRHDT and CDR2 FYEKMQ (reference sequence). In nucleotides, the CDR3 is TGTGCCAGCAGCGGCCGAGGACAGGGCTTTTTCGAGCAGTACTTC. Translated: CASSGRGQGFFEQYF.

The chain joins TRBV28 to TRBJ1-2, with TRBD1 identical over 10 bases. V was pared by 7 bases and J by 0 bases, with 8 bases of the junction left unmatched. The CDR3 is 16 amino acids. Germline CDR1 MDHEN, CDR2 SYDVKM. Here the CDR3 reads CASIPGQGTPNYGYTF. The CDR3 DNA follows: TGTGCCAGCATCCCGGGACAGGGGACACCTAACTATGGCTACACCTTC.

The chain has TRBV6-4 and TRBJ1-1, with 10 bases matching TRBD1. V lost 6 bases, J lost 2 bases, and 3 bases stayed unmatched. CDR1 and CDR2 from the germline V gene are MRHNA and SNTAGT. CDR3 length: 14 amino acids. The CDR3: CASRMTGGNTEAFF. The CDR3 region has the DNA TGTGCCAGCAGGATGACAGGGGGCAACACTGAAGCTTTCTTT.

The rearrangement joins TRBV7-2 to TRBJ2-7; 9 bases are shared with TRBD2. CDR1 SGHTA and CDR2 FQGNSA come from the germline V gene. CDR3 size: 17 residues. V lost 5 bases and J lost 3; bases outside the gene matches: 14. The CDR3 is CASSPQSGLADIYEQYF. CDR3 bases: TGTGCCAGCAGCCCACAATCGGGACTAGCTGATATCTACGAGCAGTACTTC.

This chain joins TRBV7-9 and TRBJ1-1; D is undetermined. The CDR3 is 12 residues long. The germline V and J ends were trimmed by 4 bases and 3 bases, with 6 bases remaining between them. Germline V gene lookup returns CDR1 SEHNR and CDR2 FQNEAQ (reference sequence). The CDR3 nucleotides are TGTGCCAGCAGCTCAACGGACACTGAAGCTTTCTTT. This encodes CASSSTDTEAFF.

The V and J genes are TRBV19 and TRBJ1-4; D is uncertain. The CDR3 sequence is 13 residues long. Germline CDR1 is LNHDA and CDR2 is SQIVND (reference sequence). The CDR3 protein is CGVAVATNEKLFF. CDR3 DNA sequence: TGTGGTGTAGCAGTCGCAACTAATGAAAAACTGTTTTTT.

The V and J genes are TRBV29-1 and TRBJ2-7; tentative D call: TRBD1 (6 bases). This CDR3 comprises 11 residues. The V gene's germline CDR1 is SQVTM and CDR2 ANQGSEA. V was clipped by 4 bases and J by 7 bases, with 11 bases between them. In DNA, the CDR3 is TGCAGCGTTGTTACAGGGCTAGAGCAGTACTTC. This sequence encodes CSVVTGLEQYF.

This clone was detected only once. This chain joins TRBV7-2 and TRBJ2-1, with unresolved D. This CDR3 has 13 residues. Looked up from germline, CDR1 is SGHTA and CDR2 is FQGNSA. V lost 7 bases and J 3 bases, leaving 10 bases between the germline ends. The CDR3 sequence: CASTRLIYNEQFF. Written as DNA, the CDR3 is TGTGCCAGCACGAGACTCATCTACAATGAGCAGTTCTTC. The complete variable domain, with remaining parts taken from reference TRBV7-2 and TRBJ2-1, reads GAGVSQSPSNKVTEKGKDVELRCDPISGHTALYWYRQSLGQGLEFLIYFQGNSAPDKSGLPSDRFSAERTGGSVSTLTIQRTQQEDSAVYLCASTRLIYNEQFFGPGTRLTVL.

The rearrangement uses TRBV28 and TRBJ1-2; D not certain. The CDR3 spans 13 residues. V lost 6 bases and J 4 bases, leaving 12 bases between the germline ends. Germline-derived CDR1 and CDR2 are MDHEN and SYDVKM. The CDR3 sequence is CASSSPGRYGYTF. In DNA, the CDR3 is TGTGCCAGCAGCTCCCCTGGGCGCTATGGCTACACCTTC.

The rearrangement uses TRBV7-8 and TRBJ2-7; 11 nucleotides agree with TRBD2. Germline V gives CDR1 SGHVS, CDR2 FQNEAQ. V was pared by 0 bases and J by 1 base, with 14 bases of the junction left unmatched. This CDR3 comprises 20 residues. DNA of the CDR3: TGTGCCAGCAGCTTAGCAGTCCTAGCGGGAGGTAGTGGGGCGTCCTACGAGCAGTACTTC. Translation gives CASSLAVLAGGSGASYEQYF.

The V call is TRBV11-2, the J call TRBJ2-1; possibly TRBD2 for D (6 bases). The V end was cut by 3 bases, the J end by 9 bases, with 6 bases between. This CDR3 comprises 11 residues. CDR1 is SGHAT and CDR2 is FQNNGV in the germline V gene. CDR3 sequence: CASSLGGEQFF. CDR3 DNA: TGTGCCAGCAGCTTGGGAGGTGAGCAGTTCTTC.

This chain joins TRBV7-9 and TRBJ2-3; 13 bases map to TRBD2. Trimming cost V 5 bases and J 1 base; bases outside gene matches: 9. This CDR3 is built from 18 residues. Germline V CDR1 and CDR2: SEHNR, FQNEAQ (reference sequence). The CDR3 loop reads CASSGTSGTTTRTDTQYF. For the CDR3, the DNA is TGTGCCAGCAGCGGGACTAGCGGGACTACGACCCGCACAGATACGCAGTATTTT.

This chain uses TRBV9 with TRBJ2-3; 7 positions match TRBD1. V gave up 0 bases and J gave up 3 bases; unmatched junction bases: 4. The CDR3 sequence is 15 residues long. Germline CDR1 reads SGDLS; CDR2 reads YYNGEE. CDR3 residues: CASSVGGRGTDTQYF. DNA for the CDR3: TGTGCCAGCAGCGTAGGGGGCAGGGGGACAGATACGCAGTATTTT.

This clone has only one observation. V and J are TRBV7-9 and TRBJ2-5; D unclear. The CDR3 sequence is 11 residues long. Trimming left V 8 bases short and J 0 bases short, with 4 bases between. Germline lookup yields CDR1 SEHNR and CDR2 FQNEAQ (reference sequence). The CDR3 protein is CASGHQETQYF. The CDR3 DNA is TGTGCCAGCGGCCACCAAGAGACCCAGTACTTC.

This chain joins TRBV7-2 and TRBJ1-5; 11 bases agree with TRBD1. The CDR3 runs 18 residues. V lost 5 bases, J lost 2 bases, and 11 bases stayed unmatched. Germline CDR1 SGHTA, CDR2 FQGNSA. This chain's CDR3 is CASSGGTGGFSGNQPQHF. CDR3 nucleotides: TGTGCCAGCAGCGGGGGGACAGGGGGTTTTTCGGGCAATCAGCCCCAGCATTTT.

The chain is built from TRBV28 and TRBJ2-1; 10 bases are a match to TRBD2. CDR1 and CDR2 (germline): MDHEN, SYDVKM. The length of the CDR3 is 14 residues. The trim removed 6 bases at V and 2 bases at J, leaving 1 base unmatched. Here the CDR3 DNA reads TGTGCCAGCAGAAGCGGGAGGGCCTACAATGAGCAGTTCTTC. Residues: CASRSGRAYNEQFF.

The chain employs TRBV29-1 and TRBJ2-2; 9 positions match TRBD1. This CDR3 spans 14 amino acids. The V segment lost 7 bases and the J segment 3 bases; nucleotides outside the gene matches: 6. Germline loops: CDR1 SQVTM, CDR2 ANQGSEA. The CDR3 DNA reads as TGCAGCGCCCTGCGGACAGGGGACACCGGGGAGCTGTTTTTT. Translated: CSALRTGDTGELFF.

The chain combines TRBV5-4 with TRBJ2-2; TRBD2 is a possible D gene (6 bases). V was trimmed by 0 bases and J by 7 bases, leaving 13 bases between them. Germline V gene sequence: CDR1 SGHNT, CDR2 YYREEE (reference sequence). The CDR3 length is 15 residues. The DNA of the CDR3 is TGTGCCAGCAGCTTGGGTGGGACTTTGAACGGGGAGCTGTTTTTT. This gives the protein CASSLGGTLNGELFF.

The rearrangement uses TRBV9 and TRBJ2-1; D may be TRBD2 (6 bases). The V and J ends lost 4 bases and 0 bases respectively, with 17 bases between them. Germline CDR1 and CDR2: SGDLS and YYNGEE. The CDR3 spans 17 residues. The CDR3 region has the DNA TGTGCCAGCAGCCCTACGGCGCGGAGGGCCTCCTACAATGAGCAGTTCTTC. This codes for CASSPTARRASYNEQFF.

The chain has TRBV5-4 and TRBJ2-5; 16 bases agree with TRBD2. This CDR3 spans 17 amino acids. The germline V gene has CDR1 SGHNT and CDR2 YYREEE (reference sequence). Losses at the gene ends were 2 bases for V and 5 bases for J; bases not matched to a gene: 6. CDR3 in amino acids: CASSLGTSGRAAETQYF. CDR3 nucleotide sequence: TGTGCCAGCAGCTTAGGGACTAGCGGGAGGGCCGCGGAGACCCAGTACTTC. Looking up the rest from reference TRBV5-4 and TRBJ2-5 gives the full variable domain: ETGVTQSPTHLIKTRGQQVTLRCSSQSGHNTVSWYQQALGQGPQFIFQYYREEENGRGNFPPRFSGLQFPNYSSELNVNALELDDSALYLCASSLGTSGRAAETQYFGPGTRLLVL.